The 24 T cell receptor beta chains below were found in one sample sequenced in a study of blood T cell repertoires in COVID-19. Assay used: immunoSEQ multiplex PCR; TCRdb lists only in-frame clones, some missing. The sample contains over 35,000 clones, roughly four fifths of which appear only once. Source material: peripheral blood. The receptors were sampled from a man aged 35 to 55 with active or convalescent COVID-19.

J is TRBJ2-3 and V is TRBV4-1; perhaps TRBD2 as D (6 bases). Germline V gives CDR1 MGHRA, CDR2 YSYEKL. The CDR3 consists of 11 residues. V was trimmed by 8 bases and J by 3 bases, leaving 6 bases between them. CDR3 DNA: TGCGCCAGCGGGAGGACAGATACGCAGTATTTT. This encodes CASGRTDTQYF.

This chain connects TRBV6-5 to TRBJ2-2; 10 bases fit TRBD1. V was pared by 6 bases and J by 6 bases, with 7 bases of the junction left unmatched. The CDR3 length is 15 residues. Germline values: CDR1 MNHEY, CDR2 SVGAGI. CDR3 sequence reads: CASSFRQGAPGELFF. The CDR3 DNA follows: TGTGCCAGCAGCTTCCGACAGGGGGCGCCCGGGGAGCTGTTTTTT.

V is TRBV5-4 and J is TRBJ1-1; 9 nucleotides match TRBD1. This CDR3 spans 15 amino acids. V trimming: 4 bases; J trimming: 2 bases; junction bases outside the gene matches: 6. Germline assignment: CDR1 SGHNT and CDR2 YYREEE (reference sequence). The CDR3, as DNA: TGTGCCAGCAGCCTAACAGGGGGCGCTAACACTGAAGCTTTCTTT. Its translation: CASSLTGGANTEAFF.

This clone came up a few times. The chain couples TRBV18 to TRBJ1-5, with D maybe TRBD1 (6 bases). CDR3 length equals 15 residues. V was trimmed by 1 base and J by 7 bases, leaving 14 bases between them. The germline V gene encodes CDR1 KGHSH and CDR2 LQKENI. CDR3: CASSPQQGSEQPQHF. In DNA, the CDR3 is TGTGCCAGCTCACCACAACAGGGATCGGAACAGCCCCAGCATTTT.

The chain uses TRBV5-5 and TRBJ2-5; 9 nucleotides agree with TRBD1. The CDR3 is made up of 17 amino acids. Trimming removed 6 bases from V and 1 base from J; junction bases left unmatched: 13. CDR1 and CDR2 from the germline V gene are SGHKS and YYEKEE (reference sequence). In nucleotides, the CDR3 is TGTGCCAGCACTATGGGGTGGGACAGGGAGGTCCAAGAGACCCAGTACTTC. Translated: CASTMGWDREVQETQYF.

The J gene is TRBJ1-2, the V gene TRBV28; D is unresolved. The CDR3 is 15 residues long. V was trimmed by 6 bases and J by 5 bases, leaving 19 bases between them. Germline values: CDR1 MDHEN, CDR2 SYDVKM. DNA of the CDR3: TGTGCCAGCAGCCTAGACTCGCTTGGGAGGTATGGCTACACCTTC. This encodes CASSLDSLGRYGYTF.

This sequence joins TRBV29-1 and TRBJ1-3, with D unclear. Trimming took off 4 bases at V and 0 bases at J, with 4 bases between the two ends. This CDR3 has 12 residues. Per germline, CDR1 SQVTM and CDR2 ANQGSEA. The CDR3 bases are TGCAGCGTTGTCATCTCTGGAAACACCATATATTTT. Translating it yields CSVVISGNTIYF.

This chain links TRBV24-1 with TRBJ2-7, with 7 bases matching TRBD2. The V and J ends lost 4 bases and 6 bases, in that order; junction bases with no gene match: 5. Looked up from germline, CDR1 is KGHDR and CDR2 is SFDVKD. The CDR3 consists of 13 residues. CDR3 DNA sequence: TGTGCCACCAGTGACCCTGGGAGGGGCGAGCAGTACTTC. It codes for CATSDPGRGEQYF.

As DNA, the CDR3 is TGTGCCAGCAGCGTAGCGGGGCGACAGGAATCACCCCTCCACTTT. Amino acids: CASSVAGRQESPLHF. The chain carries TRBV9 and TRBJ1-6; D perhaps matches TRBD1 (6 bases). The CDR3 is 15 amino acids. V shed 0 bases and J shed 10 bases, with 14 bases lying between them. Germline V gene data show CDR1 as SGDLS and CDR2 as YYNGEE.

CDR3 DNA sequence: TGTGCCAGCAGCTCTAGGGGGCTGCAGCAGCCCCAGCATTTT. It encodes CASSSRGLQQPQHF. The chain recombines TRBV11-3 with TRBJ1-5; TRBD1 matches 7 bases. The germline V gene has CDR1 SGHNT and CDR2 YENEEA. V was pared by 4 bases and J by 7 bases, with 7 bases of the junction left unmatched. The CDR3 has 14 amino acids.

This chain joins TRBV3-1 (or the pseudogene TRBV3-2) and TRBJ1-2; perhaps TRBD1 as D (5 bases). The V gene's germline CDR1 is LGHDT and CDR2 YNNKEL (reference sequence). Deletions cut 4 bases from V and 7 bases from J, with 19 bases between. The CDR3 length is 15 residues. CDR3 nucleotide sequence: TGTGCCAGCAGCCCCCTTACACCGACAGTTGCTGGCTACACCTTC. Translated, it gives CASSPLTPTVAGYTF.

The rearrangement joins TRBV28 to TRBJ1-2; D ambiguous. CDR3 length: 13 residues. Germline CDR1 reads MDHEN; CDR2 reads SYDVKM. Trimming shortened V by 7 bases and J by 5 bases, and 14 bases separated the two germline ends. The CDR3 region is CASTPTLRYGYTF. The CDR3 DNA follows: TGTGCCAGCACCCCCACGCTGAGGTATGGCTACACCTTC.

V is TRBV6-5 and J is TRBJ1-1; no definite D call. Germline V lookup: CDR1 MNHEY, CDR2 SVGAGI. V lost 5 bases and J lost 2, with 9 bases in between. This CDR3 region has 13 residues. This CDR3 is CASSTRVNTEAFF. CDR3 in DNA: TGTGCCAGCAGTACCCGGGTCAACACTGAAGCTTTCTTT.

This clone was recorded once. This chain links TRBV25-1 with TRBJ2-7; 7 bases align to TRBD1. V lost 4 bases, J lost 3 bases, and 18 bases stayed unmatched. The CDR3 has 18 residues. Germline V CDR1 and CDR2: MGHDK, SYGVNS. The CDR3 is CASSGDSVHQDPSYEQYF. Here the CDR3 DNA reads TGTGCCAGCAGTGGGGACAGTGTACATCAAGACCCCAGCTACGAGCAGTACTTC.

As DNA, the CDR3 is TGTGCCAGCAGAAATCAAGGGGGCCATGGCTATGGCTACACCTTC. Translation: CASRNQGGHGYGYTF. The rearrangement uses TRBV28 and TRBJ1-2; 7 positions match TRBD1. Germline lookup yields CDR1 MDHEN and CDR2 SYDVKM. The length of the CDR3 is 15 residues. With V trimmed by 6 bases and J by 4 bases, 11 bases remained unmatched.

This chain joins TRBV11-2 and TRBJ2-7, with D perhaps matching TRBD1 (6 bases). V gave up 3 bases and J gave up 1 base, with 16 bases separating them. The CDR3 contains 16 residues. In germline, CDR1 is SGHAT, CDR2 FQNNGV. The DNA of the CDR3 is TGTGCCAGCAGCTTCCGACAGGCACCGTGGTCCTACGAGCAGTACTTC. It translates to CASSFRQAPWSYEQYF.

The V call is TRBV5-1, the J call TRBJ1-2, with TRBD1 identical over 7 bases. The J segment lost 3 bases and the V segment lost 0 bases, leaving 2 bases of the junction unmatched. Germline lookup yields CDR1 SGHRS and CDR2 YFSETQ. The CDR3 runs 14 residues. The CDR3 sequence: CASSLEGADYGYTF. CDR3 DNA sequence: TGCGCCAGCAGCTTGGAGGGGGCAGACTATGGCTACACCTTC.

The rearrangement links TRBV9 to TRBJ2-3; 8 nucleotides align to TRBD2. The CDR3 sequence is 16 residues long. Trimming removed 0 bases from V and 2 bases from J; junction bases left unmatched: 5. Looked up from germline, CDR1 is SGDLS and CDR2 is YYNGEE. CDR3 nucleotides: TGTGCCAGCAGCGTAGGAACTAGCGGTCCCACAGATACGCAGTATTTT. Translation: CASSVGTSGPTDTQYF.

V usage is TRBV27 and J usage is TRBJ2-7; 7 bases match TRBD1. V gave up 5 bases and J gave up 6 bases; unmatched junction bases: 10. The CDR3 covers 14 residues. Germline V gene sequence: CDR1 MNHEY, CDR2 SMNVEV (reference sequence). The chain's CDR3 is CASSIKTGTFEQYF. CDR3 sequence (DNA): TGTGCCAGCAGTATCAAGACAGGGACGTTCGAGCAGTACTTC.

The rearrangement links TRBV7-9 to TRBJ2-1, with D possibly matching TRBD1 (6 bases). Trimming took 6 bases from V and 2 from J, leaving 20 bases between them. Germline values: CDR1 SEHNR, CDR2 FQNEAQ (reference sequence). CDR3 length equals 17 residues. This CDR3 is CASSPPLRQGPYNEQFF. As DNA, the CDR3 is TGTGCCAGCAGTCCCCCTCTCCGGCAGGGGCCCTACAATGAGCAGTTCTTC.

The J gene is TRBJ1-2, the V gene TRBV11-2; 8 nucleotides line up with TRBD1. Per the germline V gene, CDR1 is SGHAT and CDR2 is FQNNGV. This CDR3 has 13 amino acids. J was trimmed by 6 bases and V by 5 bases; bases with no gene match: 5. CDR3 residues: CASSKLQGDGYTF. CDR3 DNA: TGTGCCAGCAGCAAATTACAGGGGGATGGCTACACCTTC.

J is TRBJ1-4 and V is TRBV9; a possible D gene is TRBD1 (5 bases). Looked up from germline, CDR1 is SGDLS and CDR2 is YYNGEE. The CDR3 sequence is 15 residues long. Between the trimmed V and J ends, which lost 3 bases and 5 bases, there was a span of 14 bases. This chain's CDR3 is CASSAEADRNEKLFF. DNA of the CDR3: TGTGCCAGCAGCGCAGAAGCCGACAGAAATGAAAAACTGTTTTTT.

This chain connects TRBV25-1 to TRBJ2-1; TRBD2 is a possible D gene (5 bases). Germline-derived CDR1 and CDR2 are MGHDK and SYGVNS. CDR3 length equals 12 residues. Trimming took 5 bases from V and 8 from J, leaving 10 bases between them. CDR3 region: CASSPAGDEQFF. The CDR3 DNA reads TGTGCCAGCAGTCCCGCCGGGGATGAGCAGTTCTTC.

This clone was observed a few times. V is TRBV18 and J is TRBJ1-2; no reliable D call. The CDR3 contains 15 residues. Per the germline V gene, CDR1 is KGHSH and CDR2 is LQKENI. V was cut by 2 bases and J by 2 bases, with 12 bases left in between. The CDR3 coding sequence is TGTGCCAGCTCACCAGGCCGGGTCTTAAACTATGGCTACACCTTC. It translates to CASSPGRVLNYGYTF. The variable domain in full, with the rest retrieved from reference TRBV18 and TRBJ1-2, is NAGVMQNPRHLVRRRGQEARLRCSPMKGHSHVYWYRQLPEEGLKFMVYLQKENIIDESGMPKERFSAEFPKEGPSILRIQQVVRGDSAAYFCASSPGRVLNYGYTFGSGTRLTVV.